Listed below are T cell receptor beta chains from one sample, sequenced in a study of glioma-infiltrating T cells. TCRdb re-called the multiplex PCR reads through MiXCR, storing one row per CDR3 protein. The sample lists some 4,700 distinct CDR3 sequences; roughly 25% were seen once. Material: glioma tissue, nonneoplastic brain tissue, or PBMCs (not recorded which). The receptors stem from a human donor with low-grade glioma or glioblastoma, undergoing nonglioma brain surgery, or in good health (not recorded which). The CDR3 runs from the conserved cysteine through the conserved F or W. D genes are given only for firm matches. For some rows the clone size is stated as once, few or many, or as a class when expanded; others skip it.

abundance	j_gene	v_gene	d_gene	CDR3aa	CDR3nt
many	TRBJ2-2	TRBV2	NA	CASRPPGRTGELFF	TGTGCCAGCAGACCCCCAGGGAGGACCGGGGAGCTGTTTTTT
many	TRBJ2-5	TRBV5-4	NA	CASSLLTGGETQYF	TGTGCCAGCAGCCTTCTGACAGGCGGAGAGACCCAGTACTTC
medium-sized	TRBJ1-5	TRBV4-1	NA	CASSQDPGEGQPQHF	TGCGCCAGCAGCCAAGATCCAGGGGAGGGTCAGCCCCAGCATTTT
NA	TRBJ2-3	TRBV29-1	TRBD1	CSVVLTGEPTDTQYF	TGCAGCGTCGTACTGACAGGGGAACCCACAGATACGCAGTATTTT
medium-sized	TRBJ2-5	TRBV20-1	NA	CSARLQRSETQYF	TGCAGTGCTAGGTTGCAGAGGAGCGAGACCCAGTACTTC
NA	TRBJ2-7	TRBV27	TRBD1	CASSSSGTGEYEQYF	TGTGCCAGCAGTTCATCCGGGACAGGGGAGTACGAGCAGTACTTC
medium-sized	TRBJ2-3	TRBV18	NA	CASSPSGLSTDTQYF	TGTGCCAGCTCACCGAGCGGCCTTAGCACAGATACGCAGTATTTT
many	TRBJ2-5	TRBV4-1	NA	CASSQGPRSSTQYF	TGCGCCAGCAGCCAAGGTCCCCGTAGTTCGACCCAGTACTTC
medium-sized	TRBJ2-1	TRBV6-6	NA	CASSYSTASNEQFF	TGTGCCAGCAGTTACTCGACGGCGTCCAATGAGCAGTTCTTC
medium-sized	TRBJ2-7	TRBV27	NA	CASSSPLRGSYEQYF	TGTGCCAGCAGTTCTCCGTTGAGGGGGTCCTACGAGCAGTACTTC
NA	TRBJ2-1	TRBV6-1	TRBD1	CASSEGDRGYTEQFF	TGTGCCAGCAGTGAAGGGGACAGGGGCTACACTGAGCAGTTCTTC
few	TRBJ2-1	TRBV29-1	TRBD1	CSVPGQPGSGEQFF	TGCAGCGTCCCGGGACAGCCCGGTTCCGGTGAGCAGTTCTTC
NA	TRBJ2-7	TRBV6-5	NA	CASTRPGGYEQYF	TGTGCCAGCACCCGCCCCGGCGGCTACGAGCAGTACTTC
many	TRBJ1-1	TRBV19	NA	CASSQGGDSTANTEAFF	TGTGCCAGTAGTCAGGGCGGGGACTCTACGGCGAACACTGAAGCTTTCTTT
NA	TRBJ1-5	TRBV7-6	NA	CASSLSYGGAQHF	TGTGCCAGCAGCTTAAGCTATGGGGGGGCCCAGCATTTT
medium-sized	TRBJ2-7	TRBV7-6	TRBD2	CASSSGGAPYEQYF	TGTGCCAGCAGCTCCGGGGGGGCCCCCTACGAGCAGTACTTC
many	TRBJ2-1	TRBV12-3/TRBV12-4	TRBD2	CASSPTSGGAREQFF	TGTGCCAGCAGCCCCACTAGCGGGGGGGCGCGGGAGCAGTTCTTC
many	TRBJ2-3	TRBV29-1	TRBD2	CSVESGGLTDTQYF	TGCAGCGTTGAAAGCGGGGGCTTAACAGATACGCAGTATTTT
medium-sized	TRBJ2-7	TRBV6-1	NA	CASSELYSRAAEQYF	TGTGCCAGCAGTGAATTATATAGTAGGGCCGCCGAGCAGTACTTC